What follows are 3 T cell receptor beta chains derived from one specimen sequenced in a study of T cell clones after liver transplantation. Only in-frame clones appear in the TCRdb table, and some are missing; sequencing was by immunoSEQ multiplex PCR. The sample gives 68,000 or so clones, around 93% of which show up once; 0.85% to 1% is in the top ten. Sequenced here: CD4+ T cells from blood, sampled about 25 months after liver transplant. The receptors shown here come from a human patient who received a liver transplant. Some T cells may trace back to the graft donor.

This rearrangement joins TRBV4-1 to TRBJ2-7, with 9 bases that match TRBD1. The CDR3 has 16 amino acids. The ends lost 1 base at V and 3 bases at J; junction bases unmatched: 7. Germline V lookup: CDR1 MGHRA, CDR2 YSYEKL. CDR3 nucleotides: TGCGCCAGCAGCCAAGCGCCGGGACAGGGAATCTACGAGCAGTACTTC. Encoded protein: CASSQAPGQGIYEQYF.

The rearrangement joins TRBV4-1 to TRBJ2-3; perhaps TRBD2 as D (5 bases). The CDR3 loop spans 16 amino acids. Germline assignment: CDR1 MGHRA and CDR2 YSYEKL. Trimming pared 0 bases from V and 10 bases from J, leaving 20 bases between. DNA of the CDR3: TGCGCCAGCAGCCAAGAGGGCTCCCTCGAGGGCTGGGCGCAGTATTTT. Translating gives CASSQEGSLEGWAQYF.

The V call is TRBV10-3, the J call TRBJ2-5, with D possibly matching TRBD2 (5 bases). The V gene lost 6 bases and the J gene lost 5 bases, with 13 bases spanning the gap. Germline V CDR1 and CDR2: ENHRY, SYGVKD. The CDR3 length is 13 residues. The CDR3 sequence is CAISSGQRETQYF. CDR3 DNA sequence: TGTGCCATCAGCTCGGGCCAGCGGGAGACCCAGTACTTC.